These 5 T cell receptor beta chains share one sample of origin, sequenced in a study of blood T cell repertoires in COVID-19. The assay was immunoSEQ multiplex PCR, and TCRdb's table has in-frame clones only and misses some. The sample has roughly 410,000 clones; 75% to 90% are singletons. Sample: peripheral blood. The receptors derive from a woman in her thirties or forties with COVID-19, enrolled during active disease.

This chain uses TRBV7-9 with TRBJ1-3; D gene ambiguous. The V gene's germline CDR1 is SEHNR and CDR2 FQNEAQ (reference sequence). The CDR3 has 17 residues. Trimming shortened V by 0 bases and J by 6 bases, and 18 bases separated the two germline ends. The CDR3 nucleotides are TGTGCCAGCAGCTTAGCCGGCGCCGGGAGGACCGTAAACACCATATATTTT. Translating it yields CASSLAGAGRTVNTIYF. Full variable domain (remainder filled in from reference TRBV7-9 and TRBJ1-3): DTGVSQNPRHKITKRGQNVTFRCDPISEHNRLYWYRQTLGQGPEFLTYFQNEAQLEKSRLLSDRFSAERPKGSFSTLEIQRTEQGDSAMYLCASSLAGAGRTVNTIYFGEGSWLTVV.

The V and J genes are TRBV28 and TRBJ1-2, with 8 bases fitting TRBD1. The CDR3 length is 14 residues. Germline-derived CDR1 and CDR2 are MDHEN and SYDVKM. The trim removed 6 bases at V and 3 bases at J, leaving 6 bases unmatched. CDR3 bases: TGTGCCAGCAGCTCAGGGGGCTCGGACTATGGCTACACCTTC. Amino acid sequence: CASSSGGSDYGYTF.

V usage is TRBV6-2 or TRBV6-3 and J usage is TRBJ2-1, with 11 bases that match TRBD2. V was clipped by 2 bases and J by 12 bases; unmatched bases: 15. The CDR3 sequence is 17 residues long. CDR1 and CDR2 (germline): MNHEY, SVGEGT. CDR3: CASSYGNLAGGLKGQFF. CDR3 in DNA: TGTGCCAGCAGTTACGGAAACCTAGCGGGAGGATTAAAAGGGCAGTTCTTC.

The chain links TRBV28 to TRBJ1-5; 7 nucleotides line up with TRBD1. Germline values: CDR1 MDHEN, CDR2 SYDVKM. V dropped 6 bases and J dropped 6; count of bases not matched to a gene: 11. This CDR3 has 15 amino acids. The CDR3 protein is CASSSIRWDSQPQHF. Here the CDR3 DNA reads TGTGCCAGCAGCTCCATCAGGTGGGACAGTCAGCCCCAGCATTTT.

V gene TRBV6-2 or TRBV6-3 combines with J gene TRBJ2-2, with 7 bases matching TRBD1. This CDR3 contains 17 residues. J gave up 6 bases and V 2 bases, and 12 bases lay outside the gene matches. Germline assignment: CDR1 MNHEY and CDR2 SVGEGT. This CDR3 reads CASSYRIHRGLAGELFF. As DNA, the CDR3 is TGTGCCAGCAGTTACCGGATTCACAGGGGTTTGGCCGGGGAGCTGTTTTTT.